This paragraph covers one T cell receptor beta chain sequence. Antigen: not known. The data stem from a study of persistence of HIV-infected CD4 T cells. Study overall: Anti-CD3/anti-CD28 beads activated more cells than antigen stimulation did.

V lost 6 bases and J lost 4, with 20 bases in between. Germline lookup yields CDR1 LGHDT and CDR2 YNNKEL (reference sequence). The CDR3 length is 16 residues. The libraries were made with immunoSEQ version 4 in survey mode. The repertoire was sequenced with immunoSEQ multiplex PCR; TCRdb's copy has only in-frame clones and lacks some. The sample contains 43,000 or so clones, 80% to 90% of which appear only once. Cells were stimulated nonspecifically with anti-CD3/anti-CD28 magnetic beads. Responding CD4+ T cells were sorted by upregulation of both CD40 ligand and CD69. This TCR was recovered from an adult man with HIV who was CMV-seropositive. V usage is TRBV3-1 (or the pseudogene TRBV3-2) and J usage is TRBJ2-3; perhaps D is TRBD1 or TRBD2 (7 bases each). Source: CD4+ T cells sorted from PBMCs after approximately 19-hour stimulation, taken from a patient who received antiretroviral therapy. The CDR3 nucleotides are TGTGCCAGCAGGCTCCAGGGGGGGCGAGGGCCAGATACGCAGTATTTT. Protein sequence: CASRLQGGRGPDTQYF.